These 14 T cell receptor beta chains were all obtained from the same sample, sequenced in a study of patients and donors after allogeneic stem cell transplantation. One entry per CDR3 protein, called by TCRdb with MiXCR from the RT-PCR reads. The sample has under 170,000 distinct CDR3 sequences, approximately 37% seen once. The source material was blood, either unsorted or a sorted T cell fraction (not recorded which). Receptors originate from a human donor who was either an allogeneic HSCT recipient or a stem cell or donor lymphocyte infusion donor (not recorded which). It is not recorded whose cells these are; they may come from a transplant donor.

This clonotype occurred a few times. CDR3 nucleotide sequence: TGCGCCAGCAGCCAGGGACAGATTAATGAAAAACTGTTTTTT. Its translation is CASSQGQINEKLFF. This chain connects TRBV5-1 to TRBJ1-4, with TRBD1 identical over 7 bases. CDR1 is SGHRS, CDR2 YFSETQ, per germline. V gave up 4 bases and J gave up 4 bases; unmatched junction bases: 4. The CDR3 loop spans 14 amino acids.

The chain couples TRBV7-2 to TRBJ1-5; D not resolved. Germline CDR1 is SGHTA and CDR2 is FQGNSA. The CDR3 extends over 16 amino acids. V dropped 1 base and J dropped 2 bases, with 12 bases sitting between them. CDR3 coding DNA: TGTGCCAGCAGCTTAGGTTCAGCAATGGGCAATCAGCCCCAGCATTTT. Amino acids: CASSLGSAMGNQPQHF.

The CDR3 DNA reads TGTGCCAGCAGCCAAGATCGCGGAGGCCTCTTTGATCAGCCCCAGCATTTT. The encoded protein is CASSQDRGGLFDQPQHF. The chain is built from TRBV4-2 and TRBJ1-5; D is unresolved. This CDR3 has 17 residues. The germline gives CDR1 LGHNA, CDR2 YNFKEQ. With 0 bases removed from V and 5 bases from J, the gap between germline ends came to 17 bases.

The chain carries TRBV28 and TRBJ2-5; D tentatively fits TRBD1 or TRBD2 (5 bases each). The V gene's germline CDR1 is MDHEN and CDR2 SYDVKM. V was trimmed by 1 base and J by 8 bases, leaving 20 bases between them. The CDR3 spans 16 residues. The CDR3 sequence is CASSLSGTGPQRTQYF. The CDR3 nucleotides read TGTGCCAGCAGTTTATCGGGGACCGGTCCCCAAAGAACCCAGTACTTC. Variable domain in full (rest from reference TRBV28 and TRBJ2-5): DVKVTQSSRYLVKRTGEKVFLECVQDMDHENMFWYRQDPGLGLRLIYFSYDVKMKEKGDIPEGYSVSREKKERFSLILESASTNQTSMYLCASSLSGTGPQRTQYFGPGTRLLVL.

The V call is TRBV14, the J call TRBJ2-3, with TRBD2 identical over 7 bases. This CDR3 is built from 15 residues. The V gene end was trimmed by 1 base and the J gene end by 2 bases; junction bases not matched to a gene: 3. Germline lookup yields CDR1 SGHDN and CDR2 FVKESK. CDR3 DNA sequence: TGTGCCAGCAGCCAAGTTACTAGCGCCACAGATACGCAGTATTTT. Translating it yields CASSQVTSATDTQYF.

The chain employs TRBV6-2 or TRBV6-3 and TRBJ1-2, with TRBD1 matching 7 bases. The junction had 7 bases not matched to a gene; V was cut back by 6 bases and J by 3 bases. This CDR3 comprises 14 residues. Germline values: CDR1 MNHEY, CDR2 SVGEGT. The DNA of the CDR3 is TGTGCCAGCAGCCCGGGACAGCTAGACTATGGCTACACCTTC. Amino acids: CASSPGQLDYGYTF.

The chain employs TRBV20-1 and TRBJ2-7; 7 nucleotides match TRBD1. The CDR3 has 15 amino acids. Looked up from germline, CDR1 is DFQATT and CDR2 is SNEGSKA (reference sequence). This CDR3 reads CSPGHFGTDPYEQYF. The CDR3 nucleotides read TGCAGCCCCGGTCACTTTGGGACAGACCCCTACGAGCAGTACTTC.

Ten or more counts support this clonotype. V and J are TRBV4-2 and TRBJ1-4; D remains ambiguous. Germline CDR1 and CDR2: LGHNA and YNFKEQ. The ends were cut back, 4 bases at V and 3 bases at J, with 15 bases in the middle. There are 16 residues in the CDR3. DNA of the CDR3: TGTGCCAGCAGCCCTTATTTAGCGGGGTCTAATGAAAAACTGTTTTTT. It translates to CASSPYLAGSNEKLFF.

This clonotype came up many times. The chain links TRBV4-3 to TRBJ1-4; D gene ambiguous. Germline-derived CDR1 and CDR2 are LGHNA and YSLEER. The CDR3 runs to 14 residues. V shed 1 base and J shed 4 bases, with 7 bases lying between them. For the CDR3, the DNA is TGCGCCAGCAGCCAAGGACGGTTTAATGAAAAACTGTTTTTT. It encodes CASSQGRFNEKLFF.

In this sample, this clonotype turned up a few times. The chain combines TRBV12-3 or TRBV12-4 with TRBJ1-5; the D gene is possibly TRBD1 (6 bases). This CDR3 has 14 amino acids. V lost 3 bases and J lost 6, with 12 bases in between. The CDR3 region has the DNA TGTGCCAGCAGTTTTAGCGGGGGCGGTCAGCCCCAGCATTTT. Translation gives CASSFSGGGQPQHF.

The chain is built from TRBV28 and TRBJ1-4; 8 positions agree with TRBD1. The CDR3 is 15 residues long. V lost 1 base and J lost 7; bases outside the gene matches: 5. The germline gives CDR1 MDHEN, CDR2 SYDVKM. CDR3 loop: CASSLYQGAGEKLFF. The CDR3 nucleotides are TGTGCCAGCAGTTTATACCAGGGGGCGGGTGAAAAACTGTTTTTT.

The V and J genes are TRBV9 and TRBJ1-1, with D possibly being TRBD1 (5 bases). The CDR3 runs to 15 residues. Deletions cut 4 bases from V and 2 bases from J, with 15 bases between. Germline V lookup: CDR1 SGDLS, CDR2 YYNGEE. CDR3 loop: CASSPDGGGNTEAFF. DNA for the CDR3: TGTGCCAGCAGCCCCGACGGGGGGGGAAACACTGAAGCTTTCTTT. The full variable domain, with the rest looked up from reference TRBV9 and TRBJ1-1, is DSGVTQTPKHLITATGQRVTLRCSPRSGDLSVYWYQQSLDQGLQFLIQYYNGEERAKGNILERFSAQQFPDLHSELNLSSLELGDSALYFCASSPDGGGNTEAFFGQGTRLTVV.

This clonotype was seen a few times. The chain uses TRBV12-3 or TRBV12-4 and TRBJ1-1; no clear D. Trimming left V 0 bases short and J 4 bases short, with 9 bases between. The length of the CDR3 is 14 residues. For the CDR3, the DNA is TGTGCCAGCAGTTTAGCGCAGAGGACCACTGAAGCTTTCTTT. Its protein is CASSLAQRTTEAFF.

This clonotype was picked up a small number of times. V and J are TRBV10-3 and TRBJ1-5; D is uncertain. This CDR3 contains 15 residues. Trimming took off 5 bases at V and 0 bases at J, with 11 bases between the two ends. Germline-derived CDR1 and CDR2 are ENHRY and SYGVKD. The CDR3 sequence is CAISPMGDSNQPQHF. The DNA for the CDR3 is TGTGCCATCAGTCCAATGGGAGATAGCAATCAGCCCCAGCATTTT.